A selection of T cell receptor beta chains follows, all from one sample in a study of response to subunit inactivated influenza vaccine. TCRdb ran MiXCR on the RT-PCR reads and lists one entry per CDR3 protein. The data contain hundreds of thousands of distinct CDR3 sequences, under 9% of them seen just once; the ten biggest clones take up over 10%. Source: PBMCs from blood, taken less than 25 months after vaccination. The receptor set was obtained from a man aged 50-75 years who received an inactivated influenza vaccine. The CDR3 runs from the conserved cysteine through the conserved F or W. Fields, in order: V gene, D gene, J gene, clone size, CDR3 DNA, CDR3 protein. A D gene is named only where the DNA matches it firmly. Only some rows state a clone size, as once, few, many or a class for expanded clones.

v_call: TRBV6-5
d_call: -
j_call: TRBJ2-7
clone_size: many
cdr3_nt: TGTGCCAGCAGTTACGCAGGGCCGAGCTCCTACGAGCAGTACTTC
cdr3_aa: CASSYAGPSSYEQYF

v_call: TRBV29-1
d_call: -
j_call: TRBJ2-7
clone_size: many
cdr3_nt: TGCAGCGTTGGTGGCTATTCGGCTTACGAGCAGTACTTC
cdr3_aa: CSVGGYSAYEQYF

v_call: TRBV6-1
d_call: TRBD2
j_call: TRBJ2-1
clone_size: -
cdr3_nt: TGTGCCAGCATGAAGGGACTAGCGGGCAATGAGCAGTTCTTC
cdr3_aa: CASMKGLAGNEQFF

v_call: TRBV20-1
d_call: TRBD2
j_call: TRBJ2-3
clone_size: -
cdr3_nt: TGCAGTGCTAGGGGACTAGTGGGTAGGGATACGCAGTATTTT
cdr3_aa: CSARGLVGRDTQYF

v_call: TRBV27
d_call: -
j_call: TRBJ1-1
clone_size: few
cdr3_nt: TGTGCCAGTTCCTGGGGGGATATAGGGAACACTGAAGCTTTCTTT
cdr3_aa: CASSWGDIGNTEAFF

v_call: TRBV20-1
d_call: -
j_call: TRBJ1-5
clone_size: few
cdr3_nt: TGCAGTGCTAGAAAAATAACAGAAAGTCAGCCCCAGCATTTT
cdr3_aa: CSARKITESQPQHF

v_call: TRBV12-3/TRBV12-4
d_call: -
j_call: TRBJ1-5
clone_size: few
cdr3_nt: TGTGCCAGCAGTTTACTTTCAGGGACCGGCCAGCCCCAGCATTTT
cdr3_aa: CASSLLSGTGQPQHF

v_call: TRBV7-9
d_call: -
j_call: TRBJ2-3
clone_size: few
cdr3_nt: TGTGCCAGCAGCCGTTCGGGGATCACAGATACGCAGTATTTT
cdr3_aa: CASSRSGITDTQYF

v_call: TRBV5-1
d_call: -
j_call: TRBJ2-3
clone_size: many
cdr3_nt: TGCGCCAGCAGCTTGGAGCAGTTCACAGATACGCAGTATTTT
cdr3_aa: CASSLEQFTDTQYF

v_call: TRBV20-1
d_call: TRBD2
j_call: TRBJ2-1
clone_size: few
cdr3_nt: TGCAGTGCTTGGGGGACTAGCGTCCCCTACAATGAGCAGTTCTTC
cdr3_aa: CSAWGTSVPYNEQFF

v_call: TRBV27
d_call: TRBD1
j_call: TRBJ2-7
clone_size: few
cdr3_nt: TGTGCCAGCAGTTTTCACCGGGACAGGGAACGATCCTACGAGCAGTACTTC
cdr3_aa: CASSFHRDRERSYEQYF

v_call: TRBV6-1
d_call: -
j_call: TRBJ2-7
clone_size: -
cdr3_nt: TGTGCCAGCAGGCCCCCGGGACGGTCAACCTACGAGCAGTACTTC
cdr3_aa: CASRPPGRSTYEQYF

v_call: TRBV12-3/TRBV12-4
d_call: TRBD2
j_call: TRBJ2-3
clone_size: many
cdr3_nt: TGTGCCAGCAGTTCTCCCGGACTAGCGGGGGATACGCAGTATTTT
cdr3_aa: CASSSPGLAGDTQYF

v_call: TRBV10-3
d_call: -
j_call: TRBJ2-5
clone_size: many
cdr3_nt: TGTGCCATCAGTGATGGGGTTTGGGAGACCCAGTACTTC
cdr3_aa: CAISDGVWETQYF

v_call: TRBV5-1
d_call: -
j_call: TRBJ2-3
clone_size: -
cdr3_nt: TGCGCCAGCAGCTTGGGTTCGTGGGATGGAGATACGCAGTATTTT
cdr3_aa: CASSLGSWDGDTQYF

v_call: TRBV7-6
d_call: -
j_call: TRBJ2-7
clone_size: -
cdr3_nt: TGTGCCAGCAGCCTACTCGGGGCGTTGGGCTCCTACGAGCAGTACTTC
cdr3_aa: CASSLLGALGSYEQYF